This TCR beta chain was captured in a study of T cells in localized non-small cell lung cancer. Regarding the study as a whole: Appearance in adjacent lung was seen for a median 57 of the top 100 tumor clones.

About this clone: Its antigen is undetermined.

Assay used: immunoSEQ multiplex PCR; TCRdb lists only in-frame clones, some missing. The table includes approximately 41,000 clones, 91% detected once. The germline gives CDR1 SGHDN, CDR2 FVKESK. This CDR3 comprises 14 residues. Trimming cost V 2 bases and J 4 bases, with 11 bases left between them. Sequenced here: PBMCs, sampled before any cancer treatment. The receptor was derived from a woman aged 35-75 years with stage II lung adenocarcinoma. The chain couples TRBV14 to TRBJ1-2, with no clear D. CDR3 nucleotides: TGTGCCAGCAGCCAAAGGCCGGGGAGCTATGGCTACACCTTC. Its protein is CASSQRPGSYGYTF.